The present entry profiles one T cell receptor (beta chain) with its context. This CDR3 is 14 amino acids long. Germline trimming cut 6 bases from V and 2 bases from J; bases unmatched to any gene: 6. Germline V CDR1 and CDR2: MNHEY, SVGAGI. Method: immunoSEQ multiplex PCR; TCRdb's copy keeps in-frame clones and lacks some. The profile shows under 250,000 clones, 81% of them singletons. The data were obtained in a study of blood T cell repertoires in COVID-19. On the study more broadly: Material from acute and convalescent COVID-19 was sourced from the United States, Italy and Spain. From T cells, B-cell-depleted T cells, or PBMCs came the material, which was cDNA or gDNA.

The TCR was taken from a woman older than 75 with acute or convalescent COVID-19. The chain is built from TRBV6-5 and TRBJ1-1; 7 positions agree with TRBD1. The sequenced sample was peripheral blood. The CDR3 reads CASRGGQLNTEAFF. The CDR3 DNA follows: TGTGCCAGCAGGGGGGGACAGCTCAACACTGAAGCTTTCTTT.